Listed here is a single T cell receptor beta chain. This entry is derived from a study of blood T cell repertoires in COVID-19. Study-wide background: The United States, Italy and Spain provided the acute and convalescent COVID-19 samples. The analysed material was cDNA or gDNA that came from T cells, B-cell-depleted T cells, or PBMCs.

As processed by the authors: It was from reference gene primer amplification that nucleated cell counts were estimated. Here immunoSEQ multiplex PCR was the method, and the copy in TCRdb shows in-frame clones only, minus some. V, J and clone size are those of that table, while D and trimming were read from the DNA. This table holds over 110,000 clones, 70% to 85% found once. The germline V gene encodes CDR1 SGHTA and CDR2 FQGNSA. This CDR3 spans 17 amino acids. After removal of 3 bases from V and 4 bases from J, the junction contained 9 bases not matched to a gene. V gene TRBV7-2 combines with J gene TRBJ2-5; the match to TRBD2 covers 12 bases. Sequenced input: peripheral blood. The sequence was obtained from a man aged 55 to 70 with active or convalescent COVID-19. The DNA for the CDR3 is TGTGCCAGCAGCTTCAACCTAGCGGGGGGGCCGAGAGAGACCCAGTACTTC. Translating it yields CASSFNLAGGPRETQYF.